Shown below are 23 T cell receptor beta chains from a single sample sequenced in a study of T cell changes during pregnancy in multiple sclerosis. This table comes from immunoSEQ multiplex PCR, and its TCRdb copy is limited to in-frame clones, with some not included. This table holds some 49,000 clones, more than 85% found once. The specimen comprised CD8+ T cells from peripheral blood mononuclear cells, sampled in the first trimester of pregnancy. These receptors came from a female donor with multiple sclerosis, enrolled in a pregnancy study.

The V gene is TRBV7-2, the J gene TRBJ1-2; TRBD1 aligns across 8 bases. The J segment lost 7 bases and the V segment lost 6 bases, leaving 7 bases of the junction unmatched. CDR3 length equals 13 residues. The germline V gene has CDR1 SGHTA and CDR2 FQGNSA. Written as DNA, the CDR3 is TGTGCCAGCAGTTTGGACAGGGAAGGTGGCTACACCTTC. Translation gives CASSLDREGGYTF.

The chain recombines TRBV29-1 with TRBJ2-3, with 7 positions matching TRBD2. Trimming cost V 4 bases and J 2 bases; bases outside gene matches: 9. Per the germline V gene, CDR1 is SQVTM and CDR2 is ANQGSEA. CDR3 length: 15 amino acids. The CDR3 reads CSVVRLADYTDTQYF. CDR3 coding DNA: TGCAGCGTTGTTCGGCTAGCGGACTACACAGATACGCAGTATTTT.

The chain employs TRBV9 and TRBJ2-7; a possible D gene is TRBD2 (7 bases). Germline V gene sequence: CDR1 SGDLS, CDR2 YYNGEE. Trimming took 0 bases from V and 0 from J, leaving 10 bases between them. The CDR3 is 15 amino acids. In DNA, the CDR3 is TGTGCCAGCAGCGTAGGGGGAGGGGGCTCCTACGAGCAGTACTTC. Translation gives CASSVGGGGSYEQYF.

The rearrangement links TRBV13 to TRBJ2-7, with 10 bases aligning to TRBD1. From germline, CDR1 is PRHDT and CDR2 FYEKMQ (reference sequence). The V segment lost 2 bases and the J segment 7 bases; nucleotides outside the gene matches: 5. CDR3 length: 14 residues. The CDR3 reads CASSLRQGAGEQYF. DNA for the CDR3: TGTGCCAGCAGCTTACGACAGGGGGCGGGGGAGCAGTACTTC.

This CDR3 is CASSPGTSGRFYEQYF. The CDR3 nucleotides are TGCGCCAGCAGCCCGGGGACTAGCGGGAGATTCTACGAGCAGTACTTC. The genes are TRBV4-1 and TRBJ2-7; TRBD2 matches 14 bases. The CDR3 consists of 16 residues. Germline loops: CDR1 MGHRA, CDR2 YSYEKL. V was clipped by 4 bases and J by 3 bases; unmatched bases: 5.

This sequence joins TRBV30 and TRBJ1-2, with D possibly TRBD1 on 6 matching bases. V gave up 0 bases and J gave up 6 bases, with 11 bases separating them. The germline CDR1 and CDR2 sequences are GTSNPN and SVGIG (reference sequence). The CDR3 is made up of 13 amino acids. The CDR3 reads CAWSVTGHDGYTF. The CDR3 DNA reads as TGTGCCTGGAGTGTAACAGGGCATGATGGCTACACCTTC.

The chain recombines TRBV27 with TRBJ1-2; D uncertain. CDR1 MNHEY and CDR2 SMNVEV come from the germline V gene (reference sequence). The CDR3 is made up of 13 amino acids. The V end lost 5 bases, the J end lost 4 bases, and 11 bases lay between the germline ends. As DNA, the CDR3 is TGTGCCAGCAGTCCCATGGAGGGCTATGGCTACACCTTC. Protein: CASSPMEGYGYTF.

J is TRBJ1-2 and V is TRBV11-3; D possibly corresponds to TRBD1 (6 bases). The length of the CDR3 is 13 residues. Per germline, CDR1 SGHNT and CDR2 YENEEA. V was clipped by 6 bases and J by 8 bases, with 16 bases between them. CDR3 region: CASRSGTFQGYTF. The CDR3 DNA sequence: TGTGCCAGCAGATCGGGGACATTTCAGGGCTACACCTTC.

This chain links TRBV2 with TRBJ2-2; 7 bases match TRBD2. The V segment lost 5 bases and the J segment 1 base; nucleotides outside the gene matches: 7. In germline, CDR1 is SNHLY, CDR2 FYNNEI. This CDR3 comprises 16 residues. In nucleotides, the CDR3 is TGTGCCAGCAGTTCCCCTAGCGGATGGAACACCGGGGAGCTGTTTTTT. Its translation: CASSSPSGWNTGELFF.

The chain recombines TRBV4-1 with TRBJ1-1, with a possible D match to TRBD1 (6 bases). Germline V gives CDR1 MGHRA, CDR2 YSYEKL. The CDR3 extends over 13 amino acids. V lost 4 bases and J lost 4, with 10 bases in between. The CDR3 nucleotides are TGCGCCAGCAGCCCCGCCAGGGGCACTGAAGCTTTCTTT. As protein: CASSPARGTEAFF.

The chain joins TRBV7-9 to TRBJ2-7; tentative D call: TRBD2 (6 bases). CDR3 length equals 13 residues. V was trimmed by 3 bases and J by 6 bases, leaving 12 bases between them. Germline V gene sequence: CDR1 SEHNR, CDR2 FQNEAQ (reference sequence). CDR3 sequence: CASSFGGVGEQYF. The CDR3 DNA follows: TGTGCCAGCAGCTTCGGGGGAGTAGGCGAGCAGTACTTC.

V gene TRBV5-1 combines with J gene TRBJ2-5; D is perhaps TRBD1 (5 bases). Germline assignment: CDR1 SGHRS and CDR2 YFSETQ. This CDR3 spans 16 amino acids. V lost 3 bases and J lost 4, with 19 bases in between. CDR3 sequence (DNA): TGCGCCAGCAGCTCGCTCAGGGTGGAGATTGCAGAGACCCAGTACTTC. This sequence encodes CASSSLRVEIAETQYF.

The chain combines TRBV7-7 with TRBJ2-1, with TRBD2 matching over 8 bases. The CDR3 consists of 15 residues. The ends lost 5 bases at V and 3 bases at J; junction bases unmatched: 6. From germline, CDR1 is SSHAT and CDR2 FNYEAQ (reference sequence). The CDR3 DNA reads TGTGCCAGCAGCCCCTTTAGCGGGATCTACAATGAGCAGTTCTTC. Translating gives CASSPFSGIYNEQFF.

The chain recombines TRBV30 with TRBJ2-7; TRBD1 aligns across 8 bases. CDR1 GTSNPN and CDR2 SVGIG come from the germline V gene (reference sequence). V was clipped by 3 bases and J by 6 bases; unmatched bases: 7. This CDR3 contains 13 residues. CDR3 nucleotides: TGTGCCTGGAGCCTCTTACAGGGGGGCGAGCAGTACTTC. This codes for CAWSLLQGGEQYF.

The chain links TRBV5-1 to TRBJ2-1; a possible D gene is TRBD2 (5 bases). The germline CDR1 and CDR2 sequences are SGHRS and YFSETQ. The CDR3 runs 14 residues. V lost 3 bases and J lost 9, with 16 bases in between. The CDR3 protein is CASSSYRSRGEQFF. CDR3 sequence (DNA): TGCGCCAGCAGCTCTTACCGAAGCCGGGGTGAGCAGTTCTTC.

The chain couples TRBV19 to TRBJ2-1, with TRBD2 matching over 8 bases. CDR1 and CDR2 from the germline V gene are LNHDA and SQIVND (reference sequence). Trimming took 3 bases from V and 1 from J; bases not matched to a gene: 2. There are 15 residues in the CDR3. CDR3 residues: CASSISGNSYNEQFF. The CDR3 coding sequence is TGTGCCAGTAGTATTAGCGGGAATTCCTACAATGAGCAGTTCTTC.

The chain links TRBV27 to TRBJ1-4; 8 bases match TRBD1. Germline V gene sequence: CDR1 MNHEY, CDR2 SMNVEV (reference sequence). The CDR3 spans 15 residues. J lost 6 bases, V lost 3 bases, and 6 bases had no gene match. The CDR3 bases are TGTGCCAGCAGTTTCTCCGGACAGGGCTATGAAAAACTGTTTTTT. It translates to CASSFSGQGYEKLFF.

Here the CDR3 reads CASSWTGAGNTIYF. For the CDR3, the DNA is TGTGCCAGCAGTTGGACAGGGGCTGGAAACACCATATATTTT. The chain links TRBV28 to TRBJ1-3, with 9 bases identical to TRBD1. The V gene end was trimmed by 4 bases and the J gene end by 2 bases; junction bases not matched to a gene: 0. The germline gives CDR1 MDHEN, CDR2 SYDVKM. This CDR3 is 14 amino acids long. The full variable domain, its missing parts supplied by reference TRBV28 and TRBJ1-3, is DVKVTQSSRYLVKRTGEKVFLECVQDMDHENMFWYRQDPGLGLRLIYFSYDVKMKEKGDIPEGYSVSREKKERFSLILESASTNQTSMYLCASSWTGAGNTIYFGEGSWLTVV.

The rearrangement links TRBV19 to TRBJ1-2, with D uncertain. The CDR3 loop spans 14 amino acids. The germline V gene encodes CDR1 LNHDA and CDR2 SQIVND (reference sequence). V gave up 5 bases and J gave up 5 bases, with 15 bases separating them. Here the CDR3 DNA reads TGTGCCAGTAGTGCGTACGGGGTCCCTTATGGCTACACCTTC. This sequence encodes CASSAYGVPYGYTF.

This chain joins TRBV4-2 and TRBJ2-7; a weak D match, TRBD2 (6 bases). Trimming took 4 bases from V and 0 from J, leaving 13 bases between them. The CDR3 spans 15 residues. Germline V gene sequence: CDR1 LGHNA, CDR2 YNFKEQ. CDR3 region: CASSPIADSSYEQYF. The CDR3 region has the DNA TGTGCCAGCAGCCCAATAGCGGATAGCTCCTACGAGCAGTACTTC.

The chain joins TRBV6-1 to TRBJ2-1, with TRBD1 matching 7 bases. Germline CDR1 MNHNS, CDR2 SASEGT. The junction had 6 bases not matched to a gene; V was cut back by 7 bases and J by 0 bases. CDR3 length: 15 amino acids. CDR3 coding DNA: TGTGCCAGCACCCCGACAGGGCTCTCCTACAATGAGCAGTTCTTC. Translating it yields CASTPTGLSYNEQFF.

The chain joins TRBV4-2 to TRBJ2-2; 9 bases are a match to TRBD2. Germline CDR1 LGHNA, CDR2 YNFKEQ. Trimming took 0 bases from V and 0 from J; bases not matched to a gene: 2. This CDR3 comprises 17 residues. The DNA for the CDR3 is TGTGCCAGCAGCCAAGAGCTAGCGGGGTCGAACACCGGGGAGCTGTTTTTT. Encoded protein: CASSQELAGSNTGELFF.

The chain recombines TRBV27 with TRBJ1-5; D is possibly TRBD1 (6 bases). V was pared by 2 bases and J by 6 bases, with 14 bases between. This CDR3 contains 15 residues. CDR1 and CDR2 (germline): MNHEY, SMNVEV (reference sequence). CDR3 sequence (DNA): TGTGCCAGCAGTTTAGGGCAGGGGTTCCGTCAGCCCCAGCATTTT. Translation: CASSLGQGFRQPQHF.